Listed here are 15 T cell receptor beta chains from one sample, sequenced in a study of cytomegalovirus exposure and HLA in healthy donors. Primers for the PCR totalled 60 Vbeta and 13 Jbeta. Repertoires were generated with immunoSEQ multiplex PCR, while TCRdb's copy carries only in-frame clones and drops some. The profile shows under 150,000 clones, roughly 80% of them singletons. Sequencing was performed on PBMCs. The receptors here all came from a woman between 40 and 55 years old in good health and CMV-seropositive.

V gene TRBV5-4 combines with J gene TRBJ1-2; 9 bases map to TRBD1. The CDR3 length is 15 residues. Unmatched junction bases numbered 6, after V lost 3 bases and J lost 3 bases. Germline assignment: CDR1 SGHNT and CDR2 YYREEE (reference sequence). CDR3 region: CASSWPGQGDYGYTF. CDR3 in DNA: TGTGCCAGCAGCTGGCCGGGACAGGGTGACTATGGCTACACCTTC. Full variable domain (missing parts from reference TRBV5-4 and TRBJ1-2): ETGVTQSPTHLIKTRGQQVTLRCSSQSGHNTVSWYQQALGQGPQFIFQYYREEENGRGNFPPRFSGLQFPNYSSELNVNALELDDSALYLCASSWPGQGDYGYTFGSGTRLTVV.

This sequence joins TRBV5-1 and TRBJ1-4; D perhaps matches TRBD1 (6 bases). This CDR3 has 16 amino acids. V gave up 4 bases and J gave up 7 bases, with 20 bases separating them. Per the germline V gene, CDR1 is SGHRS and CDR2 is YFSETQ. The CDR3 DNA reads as TGCGCCAGCAGCCCTGGGGGGGGGCAGAGGAGTGAAAAACTGTTTTTT. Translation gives CASSPGGGQRSEKLFF.

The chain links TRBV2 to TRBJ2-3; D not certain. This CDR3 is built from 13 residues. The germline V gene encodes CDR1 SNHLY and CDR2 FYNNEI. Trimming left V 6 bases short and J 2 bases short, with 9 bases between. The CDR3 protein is CASRRLPTDTQYF. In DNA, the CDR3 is TGTGCCAGCAGGAGATTACCCACAGATACGCAGTATTTT.

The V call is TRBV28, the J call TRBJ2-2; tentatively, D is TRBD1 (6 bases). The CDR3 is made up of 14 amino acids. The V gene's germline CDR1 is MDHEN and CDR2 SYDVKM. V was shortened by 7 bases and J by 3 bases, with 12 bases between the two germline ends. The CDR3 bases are TGTGCCAGCAAAAAGCAGGGGTACACCGGGGAGCTGTTTTTT. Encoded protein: CASKKQGYTGELFF. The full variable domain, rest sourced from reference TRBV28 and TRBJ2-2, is DVKVTQSSRYLVKRTGEKVFLECVQDMDHENMFWYRQDPGLGLRLIYFSYDVKMKEKGDIPEGYSVSREKKERFSLILESASTNQTSMYLCASKKQGYTGELFFGEGSRLTVL.

CDR3 loop: CASSLNSSPGELFF. The DNA of the CDR3 is TGTGCCAGCAGCTTAAACAGCTCCCCCGGGGAGCTGTTTTTT. The chain carries TRBV11-2 and TRBJ2-2; D is undetermined. Per the germline V gene, CDR1 is SGHAT and CDR2 is FQNNGV. The CDR3 runs to 14 residues. V lost 2 bases and J lost 6, with 10 bases in between. The complete variable domain, with remaining parts taken from reference TRBV11-2 and TRBJ2-2, reads EAGVAQSPRYKIIEKRQSVAFWCNPISGHATLYWYQQILGQGPKLLIQFQNNGVVDDSQLPKDRFSAERLKGVDSTLKIQPAKLEDSAVYLCASSLNSSPGELFFGEGSRLTVL.

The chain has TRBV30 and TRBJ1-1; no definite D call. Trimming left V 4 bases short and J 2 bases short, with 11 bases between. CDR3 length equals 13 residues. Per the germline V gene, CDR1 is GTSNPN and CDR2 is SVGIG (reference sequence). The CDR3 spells CAWTYPKNTEAFF. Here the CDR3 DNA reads TGTGCCTGGACCTACCCCAAAAACACTGAAGCTTTCTTT.

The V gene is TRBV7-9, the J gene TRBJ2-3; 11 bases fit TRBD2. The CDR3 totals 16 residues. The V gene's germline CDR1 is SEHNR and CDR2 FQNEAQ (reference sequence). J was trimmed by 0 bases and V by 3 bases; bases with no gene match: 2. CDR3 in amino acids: CASSLGLAESTDTQYF. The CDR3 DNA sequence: TGTGCCAGCAGCTTGGGACTAGCGGAAAGCACAGATACGCAGTATTTT.

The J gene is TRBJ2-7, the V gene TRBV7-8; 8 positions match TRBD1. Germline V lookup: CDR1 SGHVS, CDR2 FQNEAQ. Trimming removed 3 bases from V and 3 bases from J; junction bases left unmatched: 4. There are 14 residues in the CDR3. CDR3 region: CASSFGDRYYEQYF. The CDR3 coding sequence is TGTGCCAGCAGCTTCGGGGACAGGTACTACGAGCAGTACTTC. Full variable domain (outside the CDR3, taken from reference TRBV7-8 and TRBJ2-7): GAGVSQSPRYKVAKRGQDVALRCDPISGHVSLFWYQQALGQGPEFLTYFQNEAQLDKSGLPSDRFFAERPEGSVSTLKIQRTQQEDSAVYLCASSFGDRYYEQYFGPGTRLTVT.

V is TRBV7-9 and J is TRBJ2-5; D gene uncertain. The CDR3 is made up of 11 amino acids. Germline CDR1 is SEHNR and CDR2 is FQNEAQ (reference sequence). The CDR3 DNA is TGTGCTTCTAGGTGGGAAGAGACCCAGTACTTC. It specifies CASRWEETQYF. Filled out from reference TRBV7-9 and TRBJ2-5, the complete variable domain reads DTGVSQNPRHKITKRGQNVTFRCDPISEHNRLYWYRQTLGQGPEFLTYFQNEAQLEKSRLLSDRFSAERPKGSFSTLEIQRTEQGDSAMYLCASRWEETQYFGPGTRLLVL.

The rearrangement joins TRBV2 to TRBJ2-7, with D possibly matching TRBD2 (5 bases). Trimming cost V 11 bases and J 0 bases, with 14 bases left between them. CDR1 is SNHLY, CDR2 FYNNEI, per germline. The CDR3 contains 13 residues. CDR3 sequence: CAAGILSSYEQYF. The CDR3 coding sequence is TGTGCCGCCGGGATCCTGAGCTCCTACGAGCAGTACTTC.

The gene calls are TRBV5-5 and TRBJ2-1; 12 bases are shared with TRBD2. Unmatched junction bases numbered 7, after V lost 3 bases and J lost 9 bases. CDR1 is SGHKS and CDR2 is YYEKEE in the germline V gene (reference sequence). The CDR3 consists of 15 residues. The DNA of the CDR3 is TGTGCCAGCAGCTCCCCGACTAGCGGGAGCGGTGAGCAGTTCTTC. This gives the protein CASSSPTSGSGEQFF.

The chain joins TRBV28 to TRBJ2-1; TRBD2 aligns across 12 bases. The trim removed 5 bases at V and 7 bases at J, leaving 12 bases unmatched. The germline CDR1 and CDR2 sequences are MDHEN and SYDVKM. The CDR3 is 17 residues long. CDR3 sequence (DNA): TGTGCCAGCAGTCCTCTAGCGGGAGGGCCGGGTTGGAATGAGCAGTTCTTC. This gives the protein CASSPLAGGPGWNEQFF. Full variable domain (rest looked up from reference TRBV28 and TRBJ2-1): DVKVTQSSRYLVKRTGEKVFLECVQDMDHENMFWYRQDPGLGLRLIYFSYDVKMKEKGDIPEGYSVSREKKERFSLILESASTNQTSMYLCASSPLAGGPGWNEQFFGPGTRLTVL.

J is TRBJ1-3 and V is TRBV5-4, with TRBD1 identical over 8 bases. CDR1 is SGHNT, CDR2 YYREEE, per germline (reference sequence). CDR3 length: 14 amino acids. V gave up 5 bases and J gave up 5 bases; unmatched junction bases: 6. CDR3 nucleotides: TGTGCCAGCAGTTCAGGACAGGGTCGAAACACCATATATTTT. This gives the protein CASSSGQGRNTIYF.

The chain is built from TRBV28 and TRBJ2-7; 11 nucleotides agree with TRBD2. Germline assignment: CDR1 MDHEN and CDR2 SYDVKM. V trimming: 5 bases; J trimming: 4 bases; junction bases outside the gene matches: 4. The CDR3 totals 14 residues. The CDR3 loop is CASSVTSGAYEQYF. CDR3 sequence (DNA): TGTGCCAGCAGTGTGACTAGCGGGGCTTACGAGCAGTACTTC.

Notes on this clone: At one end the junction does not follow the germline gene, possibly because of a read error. The chain's CDR3 is CASSLGQGVSYKQYF. The DNA of the CDR3 is TGTGCCAGCAGTCTGGGACAGGGGGTTTCCTACAAGCAGTACTTC. V is TRBV27 and J is TRBJ2-7; TRBD1 aligns across 11 bases. CDR3 size: 15 residues. Germline V gene data show CDR1 as MNHEY and CDR2 as SMNVEV (reference sequence).